Included here is one T cell receptor (beta chain) sequence, with context. The data derive from a study of blood T cell repertoires in COVID-19. Study-level background: Samples taken during acute and convalescent COVID-19 were collected in the United States, Italy and Spain.

TCRdb's copy holds only in-frame clones and misses some; the assay was immunoSEQ multiplex PCR. The sample shows approximately 200,000 clones, 70% to 90% of them seen only once. The germline V gene has CDR1 KGHSH and CDR2 LQKENI. Trimming cost V 6 bases and J 4 bases; bases outside gene matches: 8. The CDR3 is 15 amino acids. The V call is TRBV18, the J call TRBJ1-4; TRBD1 matches 7 bases. Source material: peripheral blood. This TCR was sampled from a man between 65 and 80 years old with active or convalescent COVID-19. The CDR3 loop reads CASSTAQGNNEKLFF. CDR3 bases: TGTGCCAGCTCTACAGCACAGGGGAATAATGAAAAACTGTTTTTT. Drawing the rest from reference TRBV18 and TRBJ1-4, the complete variable domain is NAGVMQNPRHLVRRRGQEARLRCSPMKGHSHVYWYRQLPEEGLKFMVYLQKENIIDESGMPKERFSAEFPKEGPSILRIQQVVRGDSAAYFCASSTAQGNNEKLFFGSGTQLSVL.